This record looks at one T cell receptor beta chain sequence and its context. What it binds is not known. Measured with immunoSEQ multiplex PCR; TCRdb has only the in-frame clones, and not every one. Here the sample spans 150,000 to 200,000 clones, 92% being singletons. These data belong to a study of T cell responses to AZD1222 COVID-19 vaccine. The study, taken as a whole, reports: White British donors predominated, females outnumbered males, and clonal diversity was possibly underestimated. Baseline serology detected seropositivity in only six or seven AZD1222 recipients. Among vaccine-associated CD4 TCRs, coverage spanned spike, with dominance at 160-218 and 743-854.

J gave up 4 bases and V 4 bases, and 8 bases lay outside the gene matches. CDR1 and CDR2 from the germline V gene are LGHDT and YNNKEL (reference sequence). CDR3 length: 15 residues. Investigators merged groups given second doses at roughly 4 or roughly 12 weeks. Sequencing used peripheral blood, obtained 28 days after the second AZD1222 dose. This chain links TRBV3-1 (or the pseudogene TRBV3-2) with TRBJ1-1; 8 bases are shared with TRBD1. The origin of this receptor is an adult who received the AZD1222 COVID-19 vaccine. The CDR3 sequence is CASSLPGQGITEAFF. CDR3 DNA: TGTGCCAGCAGCCTCCCCGGACAGGGCATCACTGAAGCTTTCTTT.